This T cell receptor beta chain is from a study of Tregs in tolerant kidney transplant recipients. Profiling relied on immunoSEQ multiplex PCR, and the TCRdb table lists in-frame clones only, not all of them. Of 20,000 to 25,000 clones listed, over 75% are singletons. Mixed chimerism was transient after nonmyeloablative marrow transplants from related graft donors. Looked up from germline, CDR1 is SNHLY and CDR2 is FYNNEI. This CDR3 has 13 residues. The germline V and J ends were trimmed by 10 bases and 4 bases, with 13 bases remaining between them. This clone has only a few counts. The sequence was collected from a human patient who received a combined kidney and bone marrow transplant. Some T cells may be provided by the graft donor. The genes are TRBV2 and TRBJ2-2; perhaps TRBD1 as D (6 bases). The sample was CD8+ T cells from blood (PBMCs), taken 6 months after the transplant. CDR3 DNA sequence: TGTGCCATAGGACAGCCTTCCACCGGGGAGCTGTTTTTT. Translating it yields CAIGQPSTGELFF.